Listed below are T cell receptor beta chains from one sample, sequenced in a study of cytomegalovirus exposure and HLA in healthy donors. Method: immunoSEQ multiplex PCR; TCRdb's copy keeps in-frame clones and lacks some. The table includes 160,000 or so clones, around 75% detected once. Sample: PBMCs. These receptors all come from a young man in good health and CMV-seropositive. The CDR3 runs from the conserved cysteine through the conserved F or W. A D gene is named only where the DNA matches it firmly. Expanded clones are given a class, and other clones once, few, many or no size at all.

>TRBJ2-1|-|-|TRBV6-4
CASSIEGGLGNEQFF
TGTGCCAGCAGTATCGAGGGGGGGCTAGGGAATGAGCAGTTCTTC
>TRBJ2-5|TRBD1|-|TRBV10-3
CAISPTGTQETQYF
TGTGCCATCAGCCCGACAGGGACCCAAGAGACCCAGTACTTC
>TRBJ2-3|TRBD2|-|TRBV18
CASSRVPGLTTSTDTQYF
TGTGCCAGCTCACGGGTCCCGGGACTAACCACTAGCACAGATACGCAGTATTTT
>TRBJ2-2|TRBD2|-|TRBV12-5
CASGLRGGGGTGELFF
TGTGCTAGTGGTCTTAGGGGCGGGGGGGGCACCGGGGAGCTGTTTTTT
>TRBJ1-5|-|once|TRBV6-5
CASATSPGRDQPQHF
TGTGCCAGCGCCACGAGCCCGGGGAGAGATCAGCCCCAGCATTTT
>TRBJ2-3|TRBD1|-|TRBV19
CASTTGGFSDTQYF
TGTGCCTCCACGACAGGGGGCTTTAGCGATACGCAGTATTTT
>TRBJ1-2|TRBD1|-|TRBV5-4
CASISPGQGNGYTF
TGTGCCAGCATCTCCCCCGGACAGGGTAATGGCTACACCTTC
>TRBJ2-6|-|-|TRBV18
CASSRWQGETGANVLTF
TGTGCCAGCTCACGGTGGCAGGGTGAGACTGGGGCCAACGTCCTGACTTTC
>TRBJ2-3|-|-|TRBV5-1
CASSLSGGRADTQYF
TGCGCCAGCAGCTTGTCCGGGGGGCGTGCAGATACGCAGTATTTT
>TRBJ2-3|TRBD2|few|TRBV15
CATSREDSGSGTDTQYF
TGTGCCACCAGCAGAGAGGACAGCGGGAGTGGGACAGATACGCAGTATTTT
>TRBJ1-1|TRBD1|-|TRBV9
CASSVEGWGNRGVTEAFF
TGTGCCAGCAGCGTAGAAGGGTGGGGGAACAGGGGCGTAACTGAAGCTTTCTTT
>TRBJ2-1|TRBD2|-|TRBV6-1
CASSRTGEGIYEQFF
TGTGCCAGCAGTCGCACGGGGGAGGGCATCTATGAGCAGTTCTTC
>TRBJ1-1|-|few|TRBV19
CASSIATAMNTEAFF
TGTGCCAGTAGTATCGCGACAGCCATGAACACTGAAGCTTTCTTT
>TRBJ2-3|TRBD2|-|TRBV10-3
CATSYLGLAASTDTQYF
TGTGCCACCTCATACTTGGGACTAGCGGCAAGCACAGATACGCAGTATTTT
>TRBJ1-3|-|-|TRBV7-3
CASGRGDGNTIYF
TGTGCCAGCGGGAGGGGCGACGGAAACACCATATATTTT
>TRBJ2-1|TRBD2|-|TRBV6-5
CASNLLAGDYNEQFF
TGTGCCAGCAACCTACTAGCGGGAGACTACAATGAGCAGTTCTTC
>TRBJ2-4|-|-|TRBV5-4
CASSFRGDGSNIQYF
TGTGCCAGCAGCTTTCGGGGTGACGGGAGTAACATTCAGTACTTC
>TRBJ2-4|TRBD2|once|TRBV4-1
CASSQGVTSGVVKNIQYF
TGCGCCAGCAGCCAGGGGGTGACTAGCGGGGTTGTCAAAAACATTCAGTACTTC
>TRBJ1-1|TRBD1|-|TRBV11-3
CASSLRDRGMPAFF
TGTGCCAGCAGCTTACGGGACAGGGGTATGCCAGCTTTCTTT
>TRBJ2-3|TRBD2|-|TRBV11-2
CASSLTSGTDTQYF
TGTGCCAGCAGCTTGACTAGCGGTACAGATACGCAGTATTTT
>TRBJ2-5|TRBD2|-|TRBV30
CAWRAGTSGRAMETQYF
TGTGCCTGGAGGGCCGGGACTAGCGGGAGGGCCATGGAGACCCAGTACTTC
>TRBJ1-1|-|-|TRBV6-5
CASTPQGRSEAFF
TGTGCCAGCACCCCCCAGGGAAGATCTGAAGCTTTCTTT
>TRBJ1-2|-|-|TRBV30
CALAGGEGYTF
TGTGCCCTTGCGGGGGGCGAGGGCTACACCTTC
>TRBJ2-5|-|-|TRBV11-1
CASGFLQGSGETQYF
TGTGCCAGCGGATTCTTACAGGGTTCGGGAGAGACCCAGTACTTC
>TRBJ2-4|TRBD2|-|TRBV5-4
CASSPGLAGGPGNIQYF
TGTGCCAGCAGCCCAGGACTAGCGGGGGGGCCTGGTAACATTCAGTACTTC
>TRBJ1-2|TRBD1|-|TRBV18
CASSAGTGGVGYGYTF
TGTGCCAGCTCAGCCGGGACAGGGGGCGTGGGCTATGGCTACACCTTC
>TRBJ1-2|-|-|TRBV19
CASSIVEPPRVYGYTF
TGTGCCAGTAGTATAGTAGAACCGCCCCGGGTCTATGGCTACACCTTC
>TRBJ1-6|-|-|TRBV30
CAWRRGGRNSPLHF
TGTGCCTGGAGAAGGGGGGGTCGGAATTCACCCCTCCACTTT
>TRBJ1-2|-|few|TRBV15
CATSGGDVVYGYTF
TGTGCCACCAGCGGCGGGGACGTCGTATATGGCTACACCTTC
>TRBJ2-1|-|-|TRBV19
CASSIAGSSYNEQFF
TGTGCCAGTAGTATAGCGGGGAGCTCCTACAATGAGCAGTTCTTC
>TRBJ1-1|TRBD1|-|TRBV27
CASSPGGTGNTEAFF
TGTGCCAGCAGTCCGGGCGGGACAGGGAACACTGAAGCTTTCTTT
>TRBJ2-1|TRBD1|-|TRBV7-3
CASSLRTGGEQFF
TGTGCCAGCAGCTTAAGGACAGGGGGCGAGCAGTTCTTC
>TRBJ1-4|-|once|TRBV5-1
CASSTETNEKLFF
TGCGCCAGCTCCACAGAAACTAATGAAAAACTGTTTTTT
>TRBJ2-1|TRBD2|few|TRBV6-6
CASSYSGSGGNEQFF
TGTGCCAGCAGTTACTCGGGTAGCGGGGGAAATGAGCAGTTCTTC
>TRBJ1-2|TRBD1|-|TRBV6-1
CASTQTGGDGYGYTF
TGTGCCAGCACTCAGACAGGGGGCGATGGATATGGCTACACCTTC
>TRBJ2-2|-|few|TRBV9
CASSVVDNSGELFF
TGTGCCAGCAGCGTAGTTGACAACAGCGGGGAGCTGTTTTTT
>TRBJ2-2|TRBD1|-|TRBV11-2
CASQRGTGETGELFF
TGTGCCAGCCAAAGGGGGACAGGGGAGACCGGGGAGCTGTTTTTT
>TRBJ2-5|TRBD1|-|TRBV7-9
CATRRTGLIQETQYF
TGTGCCACCCGGAGGACAGGGTTGATTCAAGAGACCCAGTACTTC
>TRBJ1-1|-|few|TRBV10-2
CASKYGEFTEAFF
TGCGCCAGTAAGTACGGGGAATTCACTGAAGCTTTCTTT
>TRBJ2-3|-|-|TRBV5-4
CASSSQRMSSTDTQYF
TGTGCCAGCAGCTCTCAGCGGATGTCAAGCACAGATACGCAGTATTTT
>TRBJ2-5|TRBD1|-|TRBV7-3
CASSTTGGETQYF
TGTGCCAGCAGCACGACAGGGGGGGAGACCCAGTACTTC
>TRBJ1-2|-|-|TRBV30
CAWSWNAGGYAGYTF
TGTGCCTGGAGTTGGAATGCGGGGGGATATGCTGGCTACACCTTC
>TRBJ1-6|-|-|TRBV5-4
CASSLEPYNSPLHF
TGTGCCAGCAGCCTCGAGCCCTATAATTCACCCCTCCACTTT
>TRBJ1-2|TRBD1|few|TRBV2
CASRDGDRGAYGYTF
TGTGCCAGCAGGGATGGGGACAGGGGGGCCTATGGCTACACCTTC
>TRBJ1-4|-|-|TRBV6-5
CASRPFRGKLFF
TGTGCCAGCAGACCTTTCAGGGGAAAACTGTTTTTT
>TRBJ1-1|-|-|TRBV5-5
CASSFRGDNTEAFF
TGTGCCAGCAGCTTTAGGGGTGACAACACTGAAGCTTTCTTT
>TRBJ2-5|TRBD2|-|TRBV6-1
CASSASGGAGQETQYF
TGTGCCAGCAGTGCTAGCGGGGGGGCCGGGCAAGAGACCCAGTACTTC
>TRBJ1-2|TRBD1|-|TRBV29-1
CSVETGSNGYGYTF
TGCAGCGTTGAGACAGGGAGCAATGGCTATGGCTACACCTTC